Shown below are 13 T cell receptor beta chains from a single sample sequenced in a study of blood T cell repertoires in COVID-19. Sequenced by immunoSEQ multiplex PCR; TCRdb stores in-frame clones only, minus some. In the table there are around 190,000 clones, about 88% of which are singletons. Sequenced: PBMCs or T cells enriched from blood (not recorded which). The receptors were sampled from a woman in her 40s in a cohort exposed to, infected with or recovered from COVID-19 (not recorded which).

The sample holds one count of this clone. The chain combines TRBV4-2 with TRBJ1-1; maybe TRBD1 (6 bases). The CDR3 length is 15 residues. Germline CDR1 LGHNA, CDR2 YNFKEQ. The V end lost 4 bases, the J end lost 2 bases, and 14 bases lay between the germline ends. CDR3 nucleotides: TGTGCCAGCAGCCGCTCCGGGACACTAAACACTGAAGCTTTCTTT. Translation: CASSRSGTLNTEAFF.

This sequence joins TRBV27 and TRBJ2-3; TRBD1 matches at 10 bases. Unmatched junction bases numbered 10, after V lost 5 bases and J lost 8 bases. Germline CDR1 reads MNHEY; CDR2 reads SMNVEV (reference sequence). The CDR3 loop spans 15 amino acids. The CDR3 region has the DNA TGTGCCAGCAGTAAAACCGGGACAGGGGCCTCTACGCAGTATTTT. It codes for CASSKTGTGASTQYF.

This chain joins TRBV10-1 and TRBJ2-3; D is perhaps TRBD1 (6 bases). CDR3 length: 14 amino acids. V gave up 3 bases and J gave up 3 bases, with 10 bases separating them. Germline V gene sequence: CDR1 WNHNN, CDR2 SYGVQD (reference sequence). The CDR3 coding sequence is TGCGCCAGCAGTGACCAGGGGATAACAGATACGCAGTATTTT. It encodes CASSDQGITDTQYF.

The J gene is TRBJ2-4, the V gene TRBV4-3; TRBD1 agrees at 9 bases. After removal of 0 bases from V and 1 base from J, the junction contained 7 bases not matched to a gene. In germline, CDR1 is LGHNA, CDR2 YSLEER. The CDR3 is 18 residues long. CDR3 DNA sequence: TGCGCCAGCAGCCAAGATATGGTACAGGGGGCTGCCAAAAACATTCAGTACTTC. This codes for CASSQDMVQGAAKNIQYF.

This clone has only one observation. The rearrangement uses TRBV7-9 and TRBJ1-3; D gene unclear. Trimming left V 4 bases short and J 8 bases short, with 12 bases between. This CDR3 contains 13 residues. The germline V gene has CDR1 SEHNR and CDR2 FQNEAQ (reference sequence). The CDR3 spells CASSSGERDTIYF. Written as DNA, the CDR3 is TGTGCCAGCAGCTCGGGAGAAAGGGACACCATATATTTT.

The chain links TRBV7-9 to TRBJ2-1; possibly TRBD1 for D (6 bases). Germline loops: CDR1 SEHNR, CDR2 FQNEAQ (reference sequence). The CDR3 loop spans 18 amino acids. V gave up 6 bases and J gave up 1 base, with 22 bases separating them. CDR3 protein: CASRARGIGRGSYNEQFF. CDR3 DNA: TGTGCCAGCAGAGCCCGAGGAATCGGCAGGGGATCCTACAATGAGCAGTTCTTC.

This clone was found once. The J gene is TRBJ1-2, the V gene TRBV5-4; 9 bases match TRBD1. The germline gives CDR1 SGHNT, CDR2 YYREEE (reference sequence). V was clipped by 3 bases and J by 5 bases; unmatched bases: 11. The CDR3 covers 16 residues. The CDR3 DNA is TGTGCCAGCAGCTCCGGGACAGGGACATCCCTATATGGCTACACCTTC. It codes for CASSSGTGTSLYGYTF.

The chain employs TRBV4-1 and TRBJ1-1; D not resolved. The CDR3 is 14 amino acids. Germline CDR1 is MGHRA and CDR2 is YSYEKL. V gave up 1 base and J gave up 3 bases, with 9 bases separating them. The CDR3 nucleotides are TGCGCCAGCAGCCAAGTGGGGAGGGACACTGAAGCTTTCTTT. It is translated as CASSQVGRDTEAFF.

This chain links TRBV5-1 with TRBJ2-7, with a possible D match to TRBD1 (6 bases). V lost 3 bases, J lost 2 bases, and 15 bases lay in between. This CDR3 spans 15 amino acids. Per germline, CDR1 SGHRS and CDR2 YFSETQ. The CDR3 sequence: CASSWGTPGPYEQYF. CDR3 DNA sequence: TGCGCCAGCAGCTGGGGGACACCAGGCCCCTACGAGCAGTACTTC. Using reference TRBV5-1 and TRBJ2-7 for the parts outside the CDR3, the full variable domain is KAGVTQTPRYLIKTRGQQVTLSCSPISGHRSVSWYQQTPGQGLQFLFEYFSETQRNKGNFPGRFSGRQFSNSRSEMNVSTLELGDSALYLCASSWGTPGPYEQYFGPGTRLTVT.

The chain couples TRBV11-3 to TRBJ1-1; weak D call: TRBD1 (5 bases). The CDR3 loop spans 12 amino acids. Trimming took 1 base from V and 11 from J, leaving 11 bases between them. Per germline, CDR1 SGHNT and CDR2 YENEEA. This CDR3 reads CASSLVQGEAFF. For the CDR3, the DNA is TGTGCCAGCAGCTTAGTCCAGGGTGAGGCTTTCTTT.

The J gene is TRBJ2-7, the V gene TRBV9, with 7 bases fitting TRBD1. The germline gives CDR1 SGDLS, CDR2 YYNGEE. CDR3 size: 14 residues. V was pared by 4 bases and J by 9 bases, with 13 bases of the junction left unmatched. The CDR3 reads CASSPGQDYERQYF. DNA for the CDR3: TGTGCCAGCAGCCCCGGACAGGATTACGAGCGGCAGTACTTC.

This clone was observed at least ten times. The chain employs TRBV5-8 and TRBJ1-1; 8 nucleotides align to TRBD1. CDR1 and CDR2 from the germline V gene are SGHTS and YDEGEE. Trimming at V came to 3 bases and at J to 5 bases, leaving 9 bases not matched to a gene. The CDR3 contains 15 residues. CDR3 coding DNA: TGTGCCAGCAGCTACAGGACAGGGAGTGGGACTGAAGCTTTCTTT. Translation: CASSYRTGSGTEAFF.

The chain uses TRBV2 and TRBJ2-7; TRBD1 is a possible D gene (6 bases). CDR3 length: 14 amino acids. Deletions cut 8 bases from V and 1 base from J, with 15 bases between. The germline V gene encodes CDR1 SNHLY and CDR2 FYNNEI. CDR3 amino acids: CASVKQGVSYEQYF. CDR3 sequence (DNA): TGTGCCAGCGTCAAACAGGGTGTATCCTACGAGCAGTACTTC.